The 6 T cell receptor beta chains below were found in one sample sequenced in a study of CD8 T cells in ankylosing spondylitis. Using its own MiXCR run on the 5' RACE reads, TCRdb lists one record per CDR3 protein. The table has approximately 240,000 distinct CDR3 sequences, more than 9% seen once. Material: blood, either unsorted or a sorted T cell fraction (not recorded which). Receptor source: a male donor with ankylosing spondylitis or in good health (not recorded which).

This clonotype was seen a handful of times. The rearrangement joins TRBV6-1 to TRBJ2-5; 7 nucleotides match TRBD2. The CDR3 spans 14 residues. Germline lookup yields CDR1 MNHNS and CDR2 SASEGT. The CDR3 nucleotides read TGTGCATCCCTCATGACTAGCAAGGGGGAGACCCAGTACTTC. This translates into CASLMTSKGETQYF.

The sample holds many counts of this clonotype. The rearrangement joins TRBV29-1 to TRBJ1-5, with unresolved D. CDR1 and CDR2 from the germline V gene are SQVTM and ANQGSEA. V was trimmed by 5 bases and J by 0 bases, leaving 8 bases between them. This CDR3 is 13 amino acids long. The CDR3 sequence is CSVQMSSNQPQHF. In DNA form, the CDR3 reads TGCAGCGTTCAAATGTCTAGCAATCAGCCCCAGCATTTT.

This clonotype has a handful of counts. The chain is built from TRBV27 and TRBJ1-1; 10 bases are shared with TRBD1. The V gene end was trimmed by 4 bases and the J gene end by 5 bases; junction bases not matched to a gene: 10. This CDR3 region has 16 residues. Per the germline V gene, CDR1 is MNHEY and CDR2 is SMNVEV (reference sequence). CDR3 in DNA: TGTGCCAGCAGTTCGCCGAGGGACAGGGGATGGACTGAAGCTTTCTTT. This codes for CASSSPRDRGWTEAFF.

This clonotype was detected ten times or more. This chain links TRBV19 with TRBJ2-1, with 8 bases that match TRBD1. The length of the CDR3 is 16 residues. Germline trimming cut 1 base from V and 0 bases from J; bases unmatched to any gene: 2. Germline CDR1 is LNHDA and CDR2 is SQIVND (reference sequence). Here the CDR3 reads CASSIVGTGSYNEQFF. In nucleotides, the CDR3 is TGTGCCAGTAGTATAGTTGGGACAGGCTCCTACAATGAGCAGTTCTTC.

This clonotype was detected many times. The V call is TRBV12-3 or TRBV12-4, the J call TRBJ1-3, with 7 bases matching TRBD1. J was trimmed by 4 bases and V by 8 bases; bases with no gene match: 8. This CDR3 is 14 amino acids long. Here the CDR3 DNA reads TGTGCCAGCGGAGAGGGGGCGCGAGGAAACACCATATATTTT. Protein: CASGEGARGNTIYF.

This clonotype was seen repeatedly, ten times or more. The rearrangement uses TRBV7-8 and TRBJ1-4; D ambiguous. CDR1 is SGHVS, CDR2 FQNEAQ, per germline. V lost 3 bases and J 6 bases, leaving 17 bases between the germline ends. The length of the CDR3 is 16 residues. CDR3 protein: CASSFLVRGFDEKLFF. DNA of the CDR3: TGTGCCAGCAGCTTTTTAGTTCGAGGGTTCGATGAAAAACTGTTTTTT.